What follows are 27 T cell receptor beta chains derived from one specimen sequenced in a study of T cell responses to AZD1222 COVID-19 vaccine. Here immunoSEQ multiplex PCR was the method, and the copy in TCRdb shows in-frame clones only, minus some. This table has about 160,000 clones, 90% appearing once. The input for sequencing was peripheral blood, taken 28 days after the second AZD1222 dose. These receptors came from an adult who received the AZD1222 COVID-19 vaccine.

A few counts support this clone. V and J are TRBV9 and TRBJ1-6, with TRBD1 matching 7 bases. The V gene's germline CDR1 is SGDLS and CDR2 YYNGEE. Unmatched junction bases numbered 2, after V lost 2 bases and J lost 6 bases. The CDR3 has 14 residues. The CDR3: CASSVRQGNSPLHF. In DNA, the CDR3 is TGTGCCAGCAGCGTTCGACAGGGTAATTCACCCCTCCACTTT.

A single count supports this clone. The rearrangement uses TRBV9 and TRBJ1-4; D perhaps matches TRBD1 (6 bases). The CDR3 is 13 amino acids. V lost 3 bases to trimming and J lost 5 bases, with 8 bases between them. CDR1 is SGDLS, CDR2 YYNGEE, per germline. CDR3 sequence reads: CASSGDRNEKLFF. In DNA, the CDR3 is TGTGCCAGCAGCGGAGACAGGAATGAAAAACTGTTTTTT. The complete variable domain, with remaining parts taken from reference TRBV9 and TRBJ1-4, reads DSGVTQTPKHLITATGQRVTLRCSPRSGDLSVYWYQQSLDQGLQFLIQYYNGEERAKGNILERFSAQQFPDLHSELNLSSLELGDSALYFCASSGDRNEKLFFGSGTQLSVL.

This chain links TRBV5-6 with TRBJ1-5; D remains ambiguous. V was shortened by 0 bases and J by 5 bases, with 6 bases between the two germline ends. Germline CDR1 reads SGHDT; CDR2 reads YYEEEE. CDR3 length: 13 residues. CDR3 loop: CASSLGRDQPQHF. In DNA form, the CDR3 reads TGTGCCAGCAGCTTGGGAAGGGATCAGCCCCAGCATTTT.

The rearrangement links TRBV19 to TRBJ2-6; D gene uncertain. The V and J ends lost 3 bases and 0 bases respectively, with 6 bases between them. The CDR3 has 15 amino acids. Germline values: CDR1 LNHDA, CDR2 SQIVND (reference sequence). CDR3 sequence reads: CASSIRNSGANVLTF. CDR3 coding DNA: TGTGCCAGTAGTATTAGGAACTCTGGGGCCAACGTCCTGACTTTC. Full variable domain (remainder filled in from reference TRBV19 and TRBJ2-6): DGGITQSPKYLFRKEGQNVTLSCEQNLNHDAMYWYRQDPGQGLRLIYYSQIVNDFQKGDIAEGYSVSREKKESFPLTVTSAQKNPTAFYLCASSIRNSGANVLTFGAGSRLTVL.

This chain connects TRBV5-8 to TRBJ1-5, with no clear D. The germline CDR1 and CDR2 sequences are SGHTS and YDEGEE. CDR3 size: 15 residues. V lost 0 bases and J lost 4, with 11 bases in between. The CDR3 region has the DNA TGTGCCAGCAGCTTGGCGGCGGCGTTAAATCAGCCCCAGCATTTT. It specifies CASSLAAALNQPQHF.

The rearrangement joins TRBV29-1 to TRBJ1-1, with D unresolved. The CDR3 is 11 residues long. Trimming removed 6 bases at V and 5 bases at J, with 10 bases between. The V gene's germline CDR1 is SQVTM and CDR2 ANQGSEA. CDR3 region: CSVESGTEAFF. The CDR3 nucleotides read TGCAGCGTGGAGAGTGGGACTGAAGCTTTCTTT. Based on the CDR3 plus reference TRBV29-1 and TRBJ1-1, the full variable domain is SAVISQKPSRDICQRGTSLTIQCQVDSQVTMMFWYRQQPGQSLTLIATANQGSEATYESGFVIDKFPISRPNLTFSTLTVSNMSPEDSSIYLCSVESGTEAFFGQGTRLTVV.

In its sample, this clone was seen once. The V and J genes are TRBV7-2 and TRBJ1-5; D uncertain. Germline V lookup: CDR1 SGHTA, CDR2 FQGNSA. CDR3 length: 15 residues. V was shortened by 5 bases and J by 2 bases, with 13 bases between the two germline ends. Written as DNA, the CDR3 is TGTGCCAGCAGCCCCTGGATAGGAGGCAATCAGCCCCAGCATTTT. It yields the protein CASSPWIGGNQPQHF.

This clone occurred once. CDR3 residues: CASSHTRTGTYTYEQYF. The CDR3 region has the DNA TGTGCCAGCAGCCATACTAGGACAGGTACATACACCTACGAGCAGTACTTC. This chain connects TRBV3-1 (or the pseudogene TRBV3-2) to TRBJ2-7; 7 positions match TRBD1. CDR1 and CDR2 (germline): LGHDT, YNNKEL (reference sequence). This CDR3 contains 17 residues. V lost 3 bases and J lost 2; bases outside the gene matches: 13.

This chain links TRBV3-1 (or the pseudogene TRBV3-2) with TRBJ2-1, with 10 bases aligning to TRBD1. Germline V lookup: CDR1 LGHDT, CDR2 YNNKEL (reference sequence). After removal of 4 bases from V and 8 bases from J, the junction contained 8 bases not matched to a gene. The CDR3 length is 15 residues. CDR3 in amino acids: CASSRGTGAKDEQFF. The CDR3 DNA is TGTGCCAGCAGCCGGGGGACAGGGGCTAAGGATGAGCAGTTCTTC.

The chain combines TRBV19 with TRBJ1-2; D may be TRBD1 (6 bases). The germline gives CDR1 LNHDA, CDR2 SQIVND (reference sequence). The CDR3 length is 15 residues. With 3 bases removed from V and 5 bases from J, the gap between germline ends came to 16 bases. DNA of the CDR3: TGTGCCAGTAGTATTGGGGGGGCCCTCATGTATGGCTACACCTTC. This gives the protein CASSIGGALMYGYTF.

DNA of the CDR3: TGTGCCAGCTCATCAGGGACGGGTAATCAGCCCCAGCATTTT. This translates into CASSSGTGNQPQHF. The chain uses TRBV18 and TRBJ1-5, with a possible D match to TRBD1 (5 bases). V dropped 5 bases and J dropped 4 bases, with 12 bases sitting between them. There are 14 residues in the CDR3. Per germline, CDR1 KGHSH and CDR2 LQKENI.

V gene TRBV7-9 combines with J gene TRBJ2-1; TRBD2 aligns across 9 bases. The CDR3 runs to 14 residues. Per the germline V gene, CDR1 is SEHNR and CDR2 is FQNEAQ (reference sequence). V gave up 2 bases and J gave up 5 bases; unmatched junction bases: 1. CDR3: CASSLRTSDNEQFF. The CDR3 coding sequence is TGTGCCAGCAGCTTAAGGACTAGCGACAATGAGCAGTTCTTC.

J is TRBJ2-7 and V is TRBV20-1; TRBD2 is a possible D gene (6 bases). V lost 3 bases and J 3 bases, leaving 6 bases between the germline ends. The CDR3 loop spans 11 amino acids. The V gene's germline CDR1 is DFQATT and CDR2 SNEGSKA (reference sequence). Written as DNA, the CDR3 is TGCAGTGCTAGCGGGAGCTACGAGCAGTACTTC. Translating gives CSASGSYEQYF.

This clone was seen only a few times. The V call is TRBV27, the J call TRBJ1-5, with TRBD1 identical over 10 bases. The CDR3 contains 15 residues. J gave up 6 bases and V 5 bases, and 7 bases lay outside the gene matches. Germline V lookup: CDR1 MNHEY, CDR2 SMNVEV (reference sequence). CDR3 protein: CASSPGTGVSQPQHF. CDR3 DNA sequence: TGTGCCAGCAGTCCCGGGACAGGGGTTAGTCAGCCCCAGCATTTT.

The rearrangement joins TRBV7-9 to TRBJ1-5, with a possible D match to TRBD1 (6 bases). Trimming left V 5 bases short and J 5 bases short, with 10 bases between. This CDR3 has 13 amino acids. The V gene's germline CDR1 is SEHNR and CDR2 FQNEAQ (reference sequence). The CDR3 nucleotides read TGTGCCAGCAGCCTACAGGGACATCAGCCCCAGCATTTT. This gives the protein CASSLQGHQPQHF.

The V gene is TRBV3-1 (or the pseudogene TRBV3-2), the J gene TRBJ2-5; TRBD1 matches 12 bases. CDR1 and CDR2 (germline): LGHDT, YNNKEL (reference sequence). There are 15 residues in the CDR3. V dropped 5 bases and J dropped 5; count of bases not matched to a gene: 6. The CDR3 here is CASSWGTGGAETQYF. The CDR3 DNA is TGTGCCAGCAGCTGGGGGACAGGGGGCGCGGAGACCCAGTACTTC.

The chain combines TRBV6-5 with TRBJ2-7, with D uncertain. Germline V lookup: CDR1 MNHEY, CDR2 SVGAGI. Trimming took off 0 bases at V and 7 bases at J, with 10 bases between the two ends. This CDR3 contains 13 residues. CDR3 protein: CASSYSKQTEQYF. As DNA, the CDR3 is TGTGCCAGCAGTTACTCTAAGCAGACGGAGCAGTACTTC.

This sequence joins TRBV18 and TRBJ1-3, with a tentative D call TRBD1 (5 bases). Trimming shortened V by 3 bases and J by 0 bases, and 12 bases separated the two germline ends. The CDR3 loop spans 16 amino acids. Germline values: CDR1 KGHSH, CDR2 LQKENI. CDR3: CASSPGLVNSGNTIYF. As DNA, the CDR3 is TGTGCCAGCTCACCGGGACTCGTCAACTCTGGAAACACCATATATTTT.

This clone has just a few counts. The rearrangement joins TRBV10-3 to TRBJ1-5; no clear D. The CDR3 runs 13 residues. Germline lookup yields CDR1 ENHRY and CDR2 SYGVKD. V lost 8 bases to trimming and J lost 5 bases, with 13 bases between them. The CDR3 sequence: CAIARVRHQPQHF. The CDR3 region has the DNA TGTGCCATCGCGAGGGTTCGGCATCAGCCCCAGCATTTT.

This rearrangement joins TRBV11-3 to TRBJ2-2; 10 bases align to TRBD2. This CDR3 is built from 16 residues. From germline, CDR1 is SGHNT and CDR2 YENEEA. V lost 4 bases to trimming and J lost 6 bases; unmatched junction nucleotides: 8. The CDR3 loop is CASSSGASGSAGELFF. The CDR3 DNA sequence: TGTGCCAGCAGCTCAGGAGCTAGCGGGAGTGCCGGGGAGCTGTTTTTT.

With regard to this clone: No DNA is shown, since the ends of the CDR3 on it are uncertain; the CDR3 is the one TCRdb lists. V is TRBV2 and J is TRBJ2-5; TRBD2 was called by the table and not checked on the DNA. The CDR3 comprises 13 residues, both ends counted. Germline V gene sequence: CDR1 SNHLY, CDR2 FYNNEI. CDR3 region: CASSSSGQETQYF.

The rearrangement links TRBV6-1 to TRBJ1-6; 10 nucleotides align to TRBD1. Unmatched junction bases numbered 9, after V lost 7 bases and J lost 9 bases. Germline assignment: CDR1 MNHNS and CDR2 SASEGT. The CDR3 runs to 15 residues. DNA for the CDR3: TGTGCCAGCACCGAGACAGGGGGCGTTGGTTCACCCCTCCACTTT. Translated, it gives CASTETGGVGSPLHF.

V is TRBV7-2 and J is TRBJ2-7; 15 positions match TRBD2. V lost 3 bases, J lost 4 bases, and 10 bases stayed unmatched. The length of the CDR3 is 18 residues. From germline, CDR1 is SGHTA and CDR2 FQGNSA. CDR3 in DNA: TGTGCCAGCAGCTTCGGGACTAGCGGGAGGAGGATCGGATACGAGCAGTACTTC. Protein product: CASSFGTSGRRIGYEQYF.

The chain employs TRBV29-1 and TRBJ1-2, with D maybe TRBD1 (6 bases). Germline V gene sequence: CDR1 SQVTM, CDR2 ANQGSEA. This CDR3 contains 13 residues. Trimming shortened V by 1 base and J by 7 bases, and 13 bases separated the two germline ends. The CDR3 nucleotides are TGCAGCGTTGAAGGACCCGAAGGGGGTGGCTACACCTTC. This codes for CSVEGPEGGGYTF.

The rearrangement links TRBV24-1 to TRBJ2-1; D is unclear. The ends were cut back, 1 base at V and 10 bases at J, with 10 bases in the middle. The CDR3 runs to 13 residues. Germline V gene lookup returns CDR1 KGHDR and CDR2 SFDVKD. The CDR3: CATSDFSGREQFF. The CDR3 DNA sequence: TGTGCCACCAGTGATTTCTCAGGACGGGAGCAGTTCTTC.

V is TRBV30 and J is TRBJ1-2; the D gene is possibly TRBD1 (5 bases). Germline CDR1 is GTSNPN and CDR2 is SVGIG (reference sequence). The CDR3 runs to 12 residues. CDR3 in amino acids: CAARGGSYGYTF. The CDR3 region has the DNA TGTGCTGCGAGGGGAGGGAGCTATGGCTACACCTTC.

The chain employs TRBV5-5 and TRBJ1-5; no reliable D call. Deletions cut 1 base from V and 2 bases from J, with 7 bases between. Germline CDR1 and CDR2: SGHKS and YYEKEE (reference sequence). The CDR3 length is 14 residues. CDR3 protein: CASSLSTGNQPQHF. As DNA, the CDR3 is TGTGCCAGCAGCTTGTCAACTGGCAATCAGCCCCAGCATTTT.